The TCR beta chain under discussion was sequenced for a study of blood T cell repertoires in COVID-19. Germline-derived CDR1 and CDR2 are SNHLY and FYNNEI. V was pared by 7 bases and J by 4 bases, with 20 bases between. This CDR3 comprises 16 residues. The protocol was immunoSEQ multiplex PCR, while the TCRdb copy is restricted to in-frame clones and leaves out a portion. The data show around 230,000 clones, around 89% seen once. The receptor was isolated from a woman in her thirties or forties with acute COVID-19. The material sequenced was PBMCs or T cells enriched from blood (not recorded which). J is TRBJ1-5 and V is TRBV2; TRBD1 might be the D (6 bases). DNA of the CDR3: TGTGCCAGCACGGAGAGGGGCAGGGGAGATAATCAGCCCCAGCATTTT. This codes for CASTERGRGDNQPQHF. Full variable domain (outside the CDR3, taken from reference TRBV2 and TRBJ1-5): EPEVTQTPSHQVTQMGQEVILRCVPISNHLYFYWYRQILGQKVEFLVSFYNNEISEKSEIFDDQFSVERPDGSNFTLKIRSTKLEDSAMYFCASTERGRGDNQPQHFGDGTRLSIL.